This TCR beta chain was recorded in a study of CD8 T cells in Susac syndrome. Trimming cost V 4 bases and J 6 bases, with 16 bases left between them. This CDR3 has 14 amino acids. Germline CDR1 and CDR2: LGHNA and YSLEER. RNA in amounts of about 0.45 to 1 ug was reverse transcribed with random hexamers. TCRdb passed the immunoSEQ multiplex PCR reads through MiXCR, listing each CDR3 protein once. The data contain some 150,000 distinct CDR3 sequences, approximately 96% of them singletons. V is TRBV4-3 and J is TRBJ2-7, with a weak D call TRBD2 (6 bases). The sequencing input was CD8+ T cells from PBMCs. This clonotype originated in a human donor with multiple sclerosis. The CDR3 nucleotides read TGCGCCAGCAGCCCTCAGACTAGGAAGGGCGAGCAGTACTTC. Residues: CASSPQTRKGEQYF.